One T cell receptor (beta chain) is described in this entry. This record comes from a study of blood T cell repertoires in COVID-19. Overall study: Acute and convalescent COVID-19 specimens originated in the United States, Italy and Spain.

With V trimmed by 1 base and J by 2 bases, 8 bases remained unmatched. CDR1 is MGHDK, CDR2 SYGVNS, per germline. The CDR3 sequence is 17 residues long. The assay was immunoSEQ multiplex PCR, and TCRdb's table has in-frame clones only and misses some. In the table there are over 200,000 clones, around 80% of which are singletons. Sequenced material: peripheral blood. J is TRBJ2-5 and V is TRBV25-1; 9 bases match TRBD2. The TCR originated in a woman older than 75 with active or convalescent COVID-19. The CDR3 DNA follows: TGTGCCAGCAGTGAATCCGGGACTAGCCTTAAACAAGAGACCCAGTACTTC. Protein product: CASSESGTSLKQETQYF.